This record covers a single TCR beta chain. Its antigen remains undetermined. There are no base qualities to consult, and no much larger clone falls within one base. These data originate in a study of blood T cell repertoires in COVID-19 (dated by TCRdb to the early 2020s). A note on the overall study: Samples covering the acute and convalescent phases of COVID-19 were provided by collaborators in the United States, Italy and Spain. The material from the prospective study consisted of cDNA or gDNA derived from T cells, B-cell-depleted T cells, or PBMCs. Subjects who had been exposed to COVID-19, were actively infected with it, or had recovered from it provided the deeply sampled blood TCRbeta repertoires that made up the dataset. The repertoires were released in a freely available public database meant as a resource for research on the immune response to SARS-CoV-2. The samples were drawn from two sources: the first 160 participants of the ongoing ImmuneRACE study, and 1,254 subjects contributed by 6 global collaborators. Sample metadata almost always included a de-identified subject ID, COVID-19 status, age in years and sex. Where available, HLA class I and class II types were taken from metadata supplied by the sample provider and were not determined by assay-based typing. Overall study outcomes, separate from this receptor: How much clinical and demographic metadata was included differed by source and by participant, and the metadata was provided uncurated.

The immunoSEQ Assay, a bias-controlled multiplex PCR, was used to amplify TCRbeta CDR3 regions from genomic DNA. Per the authors' processing: Nucleated cell counts per sample were estimated from amplification of reference gene primers within the assay. Sequence reads were collapsed and filtered to measure the absolute abundance of every unique TCRbeta CDR3 rearrangement. Productive Simpson clonality was computed per sample as the square root of Simpson's diversity index over productive rearrangements. This immuneACCESS table, as held by TCRdb, lists in-frame sequences with V and J called but not all clones. Of the missing ones, under half trace to an unresolved V gene in checked studies; the others have no known cause. From that table come the V and J calls and clone size; the DNA was used to work out D and trimming. The sample has 450,000 to 600,000 clones on record, about nine tenths of them singletons. Jointly, the top ten make up 0.65% to 0.9% of the sample.

In the prospective study, participants were roughly 18 to 100 years old, resided in under 30 geographic areas of the United States, and were enrolled through a virtual design. In the prospective study, cohorts were assigned on the basis of participant-reported clinical history obtained from a screening survey and a study questionnaire. ImmuneRACE Cohort 3 recovered participants were defined by two consecutive negative NP/OP PCR tests, healthcare professional clearance, or symptom resolution. Mobile phlebotomists in the prospective study collected whole blood, serum and a nasopharyngeal or oropharyngeal swab from every participant. Participants in the prospective study had the option to provide additional blood draws and questionnaires over a roughly 2-month period. Blood samples from the prospective study were shipped frozen or at room temperature prior to DNA extraction. What was sequenced was PBMCs or T cells enriched from blood (not recorded which). This sequence was found in a woman younger than 30 who had recovered from COVID-19.

Read as DNA, the sequence is TGTGCCAGCAGTTACAGCTACGAGCAGTACTTC. This gives the protein CASSYSYEQYF. The rearrangement combines TRBV28 with TRBJ2-7; there is no confident call for the D gene. The germline V gene encodes CDR1 MDHEN and CDR2 SYDVKM. The CDR3 numbers 11 residues from cysteine through phenylalanine. Of the read, only the CDR3 DNA is kept; its 33 bases are in frame from base 1. Trimming takes 4 bases from V and 3 bases from J, and the germline ends sit 4 bases apart.